These 5 T cell receptor beta chains share one sample of origin, sequenced in a study of cytomegalovirus exposure and HLA in healthy donors. Both 60 Vbeta primers and 13 Jbeta primers went into the PCR. Profiled with immunoSEQ multiplex PCR; TCRdb holds only in-frame clones, not every one. The profile covers 95,000 to 100,000 clones, with around three quarters appearing a single time and roughly 4% taken by the ten largest. What was sequenced was PBMCs. All receptors derive from a man aged 40-49 years in good health and CMV-seronegative.

The J gene is TRBJ2-3, the V gene TRBV7-2; 8 bases line up with TRBD2. The CDR3 loop spans 15 amino acids. Per germline, CDR1 SGHTA and CDR2 FQGNSA. Unmatched junction bases numbered 3, after V lost 0 bases and J lost 4 bases. CDR3 region: CASSLAGLVADTQYF. The CDR3 DNA is TGTGCCAGCAGCTTAGCGGGACTAGTTGCAGATACGCAGTATTTT.

This clone occurred a few times. J is TRBJ2-3 and V is TRBV15; D might be TRBD2 (7 bases). Trimming left V 0 bases short and J 2 bases short, with 9 bases between. The CDR3 is 15 amino acids. Germline V gene data show CDR1 as LNHNV and CDR2 as YYDKDF (reference sequence). The CDR3 DNA follows: TGTGCCACCAGCAGAGATGGGGGGGCCACAGATACGCAGTATTTT. Residues: CATSRDGGATDTQYF.

This clone was counted between two and nine times. J is TRBJ2-5 and V is TRBV2, with 11 bases matching TRBD2. CDR1 and CDR2 (germline): SNHLY, FYNNEI. This CDR3 region has 14 residues. V lost 6 bases and J lost 3; bases outside the gene matches: 3. In DNA, the CDR3 is TGTGCCAGCAGCTTTAGCGGGGGGGAAGAGACCCAGTACTTC. Residues: CASSFSGGEETQYF.

This chain uses TRBV23-1 with TRBJ2-5, with a possible D match to TRBD1 (5 bases). TRBV23-1 is assigned to the ORF class and has an uncertain function. Trimming removed 0 bases at V and 1 base at J, with 12 bases between. The length of the CDR3 is 16 residues. CDR3 amino acids: CASSQSEGAPQETQYF. The CDR3 nucleotides read TGCGCCAGCAGTCAATCGGAAGGGGCCCCCCAAGAGACCCAGTACTTC.

CDR3 coding DNA: TGTGCCACTCGGGGAGTTAACAATGAGCAGTTCTTC. It codes for CATRGVNNEQFF. The chain links TRBV2 to TRBJ2-1; possible D gene TRBD2, 5 bases. Trimming shortened V by 10 bases and J by 5 bases, and 12 bases separated the two germline ends. The CDR3 sequence is 12 residues long. Germline assignment: CDR1 SNHLY and CDR2 FYNNEI.